These 31 T cell receptor beta chains were all obtained from the same sample, sequenced in a study of blood T cell repertoires in COVID-19. This table comes from immunoSEQ multiplex PCR, and its TCRdb copy is limited to in-frame clones, with some not included. This sample yields 85,000 or so clones, of which 75% to 90% are seen a single time; around 26% belongs to the top ten. What was sequenced was peripheral blood. The receptors originated from a man in his fifties or sixties with active or convalescent COVID-19.

The V and J genes are TRBV7-8 and TRBJ1-4; 11 bases are a match to TRBD1. Germline lookup yields CDR1 SGHVS and CDR2 FQNEAQ. CDR3 length: 15 residues. With 5 bases clipped from V and 8 bases from J, the junction kept 7 bases outside the gene matches. The chain's CDR3 is CASSPRTGGGEKLFF. CDR3 DNA: TGTGCCAGCAGCCCACGGACAGGGGGCGGCGAAAAACTGTTTTTT.

Of note for this clone: The germline gene is not matched at one end of the junction; a read error may be the cause. This sequence joins TRBV7-2 and TRBJ1-2; D not resolved. Germline CDR1 reads SGHTA; CDR2 reads FQGNSA. This CDR3 has 16 amino acids. CDR3 DNA: TGTGCCAGCAGCATAGCCTCGAACCCGTTAGATGATGGCTACACCTTC. Protein: CASSIASNPLDDGYTF.

This chain connects TRBV28 to TRBJ1-1; 7 bases agree with TRBD1. CDR1 MDHEN and CDR2 SYDVKM come from the germline V gene. The CDR3 totals 12 residues. V gave up 5 bases and J gave up 10 bases; unmatched junction bases: 7. CDR3 loop: CASSAIGGVAFF. The CDR3 bases are TGTGCCAGCAGTGCCATAGGGGGCGTAGCTTTCTTT.

V usage is TRBV14 and J usage is TRBJ1-3, with 7 nucleotides matching TRBD1. V lost 1 base, J lost 0 bases, and 6 bases stayed unmatched. Germline loops: CDR1 SGHDN, CDR2 FVKESK. This CDR3 comprises 17 residues. The CDR3 sequence is CASSQGGTAYSGNTIYF. Here the CDR3 DNA reads TGTGCCAGCAGCCAAGGCGGGACAGCTTACTCTGGAAACACCATATATTTT.

This chain joins TRBV3-1 (or the pseudogene TRBV3-2) and TRBJ1-3; 7 nucleotides align to TRBD1. The V gene's germline CDR1 is LGHDT and CDR2 YNNKEL (reference sequence). This CDR3 has 17 residues. The trim removed 1 base at V and 4 bases at J, leaving 10 bases unmatched. The CDR3 here is CASSQGLLTGFGNTIYF. CDR3 DNA: TGTGCCAGCAGCCAAGGCCTCTTGACAGGGTTCGGAAACACCATATATTTT.

The J gene is TRBJ1-4, the V gene TRBV6-6; the D gene is possibly TRBD1 (6 bases). V was cut by 8 bases and J by 0 bases, with 16 bases left in between. Germline loops: CDR1 MNHNY, CDR2 SVGAGI (reference sequence). The CDR3 is 16 residues long. CDR3: CASFKTGTATNEKLFF. The CDR3 nucleotides are TGTGCCAGCTTTAAGACAGGCACTGCAACTAATGAAAAACTGTTTTTT.

The chain joins TRBV5-6 to TRBJ1-1; TRBD1 matches at 10 bases. V was clipped by 4 bases and J by 0 bases; unmatched bases: 6. Per the germline V gene, CDR1 is SGHDT and CDR2 is YYEEEE. The CDR3 covers 16 residues. In DNA, the CDR3 is TGTGCCAGCAGCCCTGTGGGACAGGGGTTGAACACTGAAGCTTTCTTT. It translates to CASSPVGQGLNTEAFF.

The chain combines TRBV24-1 with TRBJ2-1; 7 bases are a match to TRBD1. J lost 0 bases, V lost 0 bases, and 10 bases had no gene match. CDR3 length: 19 amino acids. Germline CDR1 reads KGHDR; CDR2 reads SFDVKD. DNA for the CDR3: TGTGCCACCAGTGATTTGCGGCAGGGGGACACAAACTCCTACAATGAGCAGTTCTTC. This encodes CATSDLRQGDTNSYNEQFF.

The chain has TRBV6-5 and TRBJ2-7, with a tentative D call TRBD2 (6 bases). Germline V gene data show CDR1 as MNHEY and CDR2 as SVGAGI. Trimming stripped 7 bases from V and 2 bases from J, with 15 bases between. CDR3 length: 14 residues. The CDR3 loop is CASKTGLPPYEQYF. CDR3 DNA sequence: TGTGCCAGCAAGACGGGACTTCCCCCCTACGAGCAGTACTTC.

This clone occurred once. This CDR3 is CASSDSARGYNQPQHF. The CDR3 nucleotides are TGTGCCAGCAGCGACTCAGCCAGGGGGTACAATCAGCCCCAGCATTTT. The chain couples TRBV5-6 to TRBJ1-5; TRBD1 matches at 7 bases. The J segment lost 3 bases and the V segment lost 4 bases, leaving 10 bases of the junction unmatched. Germline CDR1 reads SGHDT; CDR2 reads YYEEEE. The CDR3 has 16 amino acids.

CDR3 DNA sequence: TGTGCCAGCTCAAGGGTGGGAGAGGAGACCCAGTACTTC. Its protein product is CASSRVGEETQYF. The chain carries TRBV18 and TRBJ2-5; D possibly corresponds to TRBD2 (5 bases). The CDR3 runs 13 residues. V was pared by 5 bases and J by 5 bases, with 12 bases between. Germline-derived CDR1 and CDR2 are KGHSH and LQKENI.

The chain links TRBV27 to TRBJ2-7; D may be TRBD2 (6 bases). CDR1 is MNHEY, CDR2 SMNVEV, per germline (reference sequence). Trimming stripped 1 base from V and 1 base from J, with 11 bases between. CDR3 length: 15 amino acids. Here the CDR3 DNA reads TGTGCCAGCAGTTTATATCCGGGGGATTCCTACGAGCAGTACTTC. It is translated as CASSLYPGDSYEQYF.

In this sample, this clone turned up once. V is TRBV2 and J is TRBJ2-5; 8 bases map to TRBD2. The V segment lost 6 bases and the J segment 3 bases; nucleotides outside the gene matches: 9. The germline V gene has CDR1 SNHLY and CDR2 FYNNEI. The CDR3 consists of 15 residues. The CDR3 loop is CASSAAGGAEETQYF. In nucleotides, the CDR3 is TGTGCCAGCAGCGCTGCCGGGGGGGCTGAAGAGACCCAGTACTTC.

The rearrangement links TRBV24-1 to TRBJ1-6, with 7 bases that match TRBD1. Germline V gene data show CDR1 as KGHDR and CDR2 as SFDVKD. V trimming: 5 bases; J trimming: 7 bases; junction bases outside the gene matches: 4. CDR3 length: 14 residues. DNA for the CDR3: TGTGCCACCAGTGTTGGGACAGAGAATTCACCCCTCCACTTT. It yields the protein CATSVGTENSPLHF.

The V call is TRBV2, the J call TRBJ2-1; D perhaps matches TRBD2 (6 bases). Deletions cut 3 bases from V and 3 bases from J, with 12 bases between. This CDR3 contains 15 residues. In germline, CDR1 is SNHLY, CDR2 FYNNEI. CDR3 coding DNA: TGTGCCAGCAGTGAGCGTCGGGGGAGCTACAATGAGCAGTTCTTC. Translating it yields CASSERRGSYNEQFF.

V usage is TRBV11-2 and J usage is TRBJ2-7, with 10 bases aligning to TRBD2. Germline V gene sequence: CDR1 SGHAT, CDR2 FQNNGV. This CDR3 is 14 amino acids long. V shed 2 bases, J shed 6 bases, and the junction held 4 bases outside the gene matches. CDR3 sequence (DNA): TGTGCCAGCAGCTTAACTAGCGGGATCTCCGAGCAGTACTTC. Its protein is CASSLTSGISEQYF.

The J gene is TRBJ2-1, the V gene TRBV7-2; D perhaps matches TRBD2 (6 bases). This CDR3 comprises 16 residues. V lost 1 base, J lost 2 bases, and 12 bases lay in between. Germline CDR1 is SGHTA and CDR2 is FQGNSA. CDR3 coding DNA: TGTGCCAGCAGCTTAGTCGCGCGGGGACCCTACAATGAGCAGTTCTTC. Translated: CASSLVARGPYNEQFF.

This clone was seen just once. The CDR3 reads CASSELASGYNEQFF. The CDR3 DNA follows: TGCGCCAGCAGTGAGTTGGCTAGCGGCTACAATGAGCAGTTCTTC. The chain has TRBV10-1 and TRBJ2-1; 7 bases match TRBD2. The germline CDR1 and CDR2 sequences are WNHNN and SYGVQD (reference sequence). V trimming: 1 base; J trimming: 3 bases; junction bases outside the gene matches: 3. The length of the CDR3 is 15 residues.

The chain links TRBV6-1 to TRBJ2-7, with D tentatively TRBD2 (6 bases). The CDR3 totals 13 residues. V was shortened by 2 bases and J by 7 bases, with 12 bases between the two germline ends. Germline V lookup: CDR1 MNHNS, CDR2 SASEGT. CDR3 sequence reads: CASSEYDGGEQYF. The DNA of the CDR3 is TGTGCCAGCAGTGAATACGACGGGGGAGAGCAGTACTTC.

The chain joins TRBV2 to TRBJ2-2; no definite D call. CDR1 is SNHLY and CDR2 is FYNNEI in the germline V gene. The CDR3 has 15 amino acids. Trimming left V 8 bases short and J 5 bases short, with 18 bases between. The CDR3 loop is CASQIEVPGTGELFF. Written as DNA, the CDR3 is TGTGCCAGCCAAATCGAGGTACCTGGGACCGGGGAGCTGTTTTTT.

For this clone: At one end the junction does not follow the germline gene, possibly because of a read error. The chain couples TRBV30 to TRBJ2-7; 10 nucleotides line up with TRBD2. This CDR3 spans 11 amino acids. CDR1 is GTSNPN and CDR2 is SVGIG in the germline V gene (reference sequence). CDR3 sequence: CAWSTGTSEVF. CDR3 in DNA: TGTGCCTGGAGTACCGGGACTAGCGAAGTCTTC.

The chain carries TRBV4-1 and TRBJ2-1, with D possibly being TRBD1 (5 bases). Trimming left V 1 base short and J 12 bases short, with 16 bases between. Germline assignment: CDR1 MGHRA and CDR2 YSYEKL. The CDR3 consists of 14 residues. The CDR3 coding sequence is TGCGCCAGCAGCCAAGCGGTGGGGCGAATGGGGCAGTTCTTC. This sequence encodes CASSQAVGRMGQFF.

This clone has just one count. This chain uses TRBV6-5 with TRBJ1-2, with TRBD1 as a possible D gene (6 bases). Trimming took 2 bases from V and 8 from J, leaving 9 bases between them. Per the germline V gene, CDR1 is MNHEY and CDR2 is SVGAGI. This CDR3 comprises 12 residues. DNA of the CDR3: TGTGCCAGCAGTTACGGCAGGGGCGGCTACACCTTC. Amino acids: CASSYGRGGYTF.

This chain connects TRBV3-1 (or the pseudogene TRBV3-2) to TRBJ2-7; 13 bases agree with TRBD2. The germline V gene has CDR1 LGHDT and CDR2 YNNKEL (reference sequence). V lost 4 bases, J lost 4 bases, and 10 bases stayed unmatched. This CDR3 is built from 17 residues. CDR3 coding DNA: TGTGCCAGCAGCCTTACTAGCGGGGGGGCCGGGAGTTACGAGCAGTACTTC. Amino acids: CASSLTSGGAGSYEQYF.

The CDR3 spells CASASGPADTQYF. CDR3 sequence (DNA): TGTGCCAGTGCGAGCGGTCCCGCAGATACGCAGTATTTT. This chain links TRBV19 with TRBJ2-3, with a weak D call TRBD2 (5 bases). Trimming removed 8 bases at V and 4 bases at J, with 13 bases between. Germline V gene lookup returns CDR1 LNHDA and CDR2 SQIVND (reference sequence). The CDR3 contains 13 residues.

The chain employs TRBV6-6 and TRBJ2-5; maybe TRBD1 (5 bases). The CDR3 totals 14 residues. Germline V lookup: CDR1 MNHNY, CDR2 SVGAGI (reference sequence). V lost 7 bases and J 1 base, leaving 13 bases between the germline ends. CDR3 region: CASIHGQVQETQYF. CDR3 in DNA: TGTGCCAGCATCCATGGACAAGTCCAAGAGACCCAGTACTTC.

V is TRBV7-2 and J is TRBJ2-7; 12 nucleotides agree with TRBD2. The J segment lost 2 bases and the V segment lost 2 bases, leaving 4 bases of the junction unmatched. Per germline, CDR1 SGHTA and CDR2 FQGNSA. The CDR3 sequence is 16 residues long. For the CDR3, the DNA is TGTGCCAGCAGCTTATCTAGCGGGGGGGCCACCTACGAGCAGTACTTC. Translation gives CASSLSSGGATYEQYF.

The chain joins TRBV18 to TRBJ1-6; D possibly corresponds to TRBD1 (6 bases). Germline assignment: CDR1 KGHSH and CDR2 LQKENI. The CDR3 spans 14 residues. V shed 4 bases and J shed 7 bases, with 11 bases lying between them. The CDR3 DNA sequence: TGTGCCAGCTCACAACAGGGAGGGAATTCACCCCTCCACTTT. As protein: CASSQQGGNSPLHF.

V is TRBV6-4 and J is TRBJ1-2; 10 bases line up with TRBD1. J was trimmed by 4 bases and V by 5 bases; bases with no gene match: 13. Germline-derived CDR1 and CDR2 are MRHNA and SNTAGT. The CDR3 length is 17 residues. Written as DNA, the CDR3 is TGTGCCAGCAGTAGAATCGGACAGGGGGGTAGGAGCTATGGCTACACCTTC. Residues: CASSRIGQGGRSYGYTF.

The chain joins TRBV9 to TRBJ2-1; D may be TRBD1 (5 bases). V lost 0 bases and J 6 bases, leaving 7 bases between the germline ends. The CDR3 is made up of 13 amino acids. The V gene's germline CDR1 is SGDLS and CDR2 YYNGEE. The CDR3 DNA is TGTGCCAGCAGCGTAGGAAGGGGCAATGAGCAGTTCTTC. Protein product: CASSVGRGNEQFF.

The J gene is TRBJ2-5, the V gene TRBV13, with 7 bases matching TRBD2. V trimming: 5 bases; J trimming: 9 bases; junction bases outside the gene matches: 12. Germline CDR1 reads PRHDT; CDR2 reads FYEKMQ (reference sequence). The CDR3 is made up of 14 amino acids. The CDR3 region has the DNA TGTGCCAGCAGCCCGCGGGAGAGGCGTTGGGCCCAGTACTTC. Residues: CASSPRERRWAQYF.